These T cell receptor beta chains were read from a single sample in a study of blood T cell repertoires in COVID-19. The assay was immunoSEQ multiplex PCR, and TCRdb's table has in-frame clones only and misses some. The data show around 260,000 clones, 88% seen once. Material: peripheral blood. These receptor sequences come from a man between 60 and 75 years old who had recovered from COVID-19. Each CDR3 is given without its conserved first and last residue.

cdr3_length | v_call | cdr3_aa
16 | TRBV21-1 | ASGEAGGPETREYEQY
14 | TRBV4-2 | ASSQDPDRGAGELF
14 | TRBV5-6 | ASSGGQGVLDYEQY
12 | TRBV9 | ASSGGGGASFQY
12 | TRBV12-5 | ASTTGGASSEQF
11 | TRBV19 | ASSIAANTEAF
14 | TRBV19 | ASSKRTGGYQETQY
14 | TRBV27 | ASSLLGLAGGGEQF
15 | TRBV9 | ASSGSSRGTSYNEQF
12 | TRBV29-1 | SVDPTGTGNTIY
12 | TRBV15 | ATSRDRLVSEQF
11 | TRBV5-1 | ASSMGTAYEQY
13 | TRBV27 | ASSPRGGRNVPLH
14 | TRBV27 | ASQPYRGGSTGELF
13 | TRBV27 | ASSLGEPDNYGYT
11 | TRBV6-6 | ASRPRGPYEQY
11 | TRBV5-6 | ASKGQLQETQY
14 | TRBV3-1/TRBV3-2 | ASSQASGTNQETQY
14 | TRBV5-1 | ASSFGQGGMNTEAF
12 | TRBV29-1 | SVVGAVGTGELF
9 | TRBV20-1 | SAYRDREAF
11 | TRBV6-1 | ASSEGHLTEAF
13 | TRBV9 | ASSVPSGGENEQF
13 | TRBV13 | ASSLGTSGGDTQY
12 | TRBV7-2 | ASSLGHYGGELF
14 | TRBV7-9 | ASSILTSGDYNEQF
10 | TRBV4-2 | ASSIGATEAF
14 | TRBV7-6 | ASSSGLKGSGNTIY
12 | TRBV18 | ASSSDRMNTEAF
12 | TRBV7-3 | ASSPGQPGNEQF